This entry features one T cell receptor (beta chain) sequence. This clonotype was found a few times. It has no known antigen specificity. Base qualities are not at hand, and no much larger clone is one base apart. The protocol used for the library was 5' RACE. Reads for this sample came from an Illumina HiSeq 2000. Template switching added a universal primer binding site, and the final cDNA carried a unique molecular identifier that allowed TCR cDNA molecules to be counted accurately. Specific primers in the conserved constant-segment region were used to synthesize first-strand cDNA for TCR alpha and beta chains. To control for contamination, every cDNA library was double barcoded, receiving both a SMART-Mk sample barcode and Illumina barcodes. TruSeq adapter sequences along with Illumina sample barcodes were introduced in two successive PCR steps. TCR alpha and beta cDNA libraries were sequenced on the Illumina HiSeq platform with custom primers. As for the original processing: Unique molecular identifiers were extracted from raw reads with MiGEC, and CDR3 positions were determined with MiXCR. For each individual, recombination models were inferred using an EM algorithm with the repgenHMM and IGoR tools. Shared clonotypes were analyzed with the tcR package in R, and sharing was normalized by the product of cloneset sizes. To study raw recombination without the effects of thymic and clonal selection, out-of-frame nonproductive sequences were analyzed. TCRdb took the public reads, trimmed them with fastp at Q25, ran MiXCR for clone calling and kept in-frame beta chains. Each CDR3 protein appears once, grouped with its most common genes and DNA. TCRdb's processing, not the authors' own work, is the source of the V and J calls. Across this sample there are about 690,000 distinct CDR3 sequences, with around 6% seen only once. The top ten clonotypes cover roughly 1.6% of the sample.

Every donor was a healthy Caucasian. The researchers also sequenced three unrelated adults who were not twins: a male aged 18 to 30, a male aged 50 to 60, and a female aged 50 to 60. Miltenyi CD45RO+ enrichment and human naive T-cell isolation kits were used to isolate memory (CD45RO+) and naive T cells from PBMC. The germline V gene sets CDR1 to MGHRA and CDR2 to YSYEKL. Measured from the cysteine to the phenylalanine, the CDR3 is 14 residues long. Only the CDR3 portion is preserved as DNA: 42 bases, with reading frame beginning at the first base. V is shortened by 0 bases, J by 4 bases, and the region joining them spans 9 bases. The data stem from a study of identical twins (dated by TCRdb to between 2015 and 2016). About the study as a whole: The study deep-sequenced TCR alpha and beta repertoires from monozygotic twins, unrelated adults of various ages and cord blood to test whether fetal clonotypes persist. To rule out contamination, the twin experiments were replicated at different times with different library preparation protocols. General findings and caveats noted by the study authors: Conclusions relied on cross-sectional statistical analysis, since the same donors could not be followed over many years. In monozygotic twins, recombination models systematically underestimated out-of-frame TCR alpha sharing, but the models matched the sharing seen between unrelated individuals. Invariant T cells such as MAIT and iNKT could partly confound zero-insertion analyses, though diverse VJ usage argued against this for most clonotypes. Compared with coincidental sharing between unrelated individuals, an excess of low generation-probability sequences was observed among out-of-frame TCR alpha sequences shared between twins. Fewer insertions were carried by abundant cord blood beta clonotypes; a weaker similar trend was observed in young adult naive repertoires, while no such trend was observed in memory repertoires. The excess sharing between twins in beta out-of-frame sequences was weaker because fewer shared sequences reduced the signal-to-noise ratio.

The chain was built from TRBV4-1 and TRBJ1-1; tentative D gene TRBD1, with 5 bases matching. Material for sequencing was naive T cells sorted from blood. In light of the paper, this sample's cell subset or site label describes: cells isolated with a human naive T-cell isolation kit. The receptor comes from a man aged 18 to 29 in good health. The CDR3 protein: CASSQDGGLTEAFF. Read as DNA, the sequence is TGCGCCAGCAGCCAAGATGGGGGACTCACTGAAGCTTTCTTT.